These 21 T cell receptor beta chains were sequenced from one sample in a study of T cells after yellow fever vaccination. TCRdb analysed the 5' RACE reads with MiXCR anew, one entry per CDR3 protein. The repertoire includes a few hundred thousand distinct CDR3 sequences, around 3.6% of them detected once, and 23% sits in the top ten. Sequencing used PBMCs, obtained on the day of the yellow fever booster vaccination. The receptors stem from a young man who received the YFV17D yellow fever vaccine.

The V and J genes are TRBV13 and TRBJ1-2; D is perhaps TRBD1 (6 bases). CDR3 length equals 14 residues. The germline V gene has CDR1 PRHDT and CDR2 FYEKMQ (reference sequence). The ends were cut back, 6 bases at V and 5 bases at J, with 16 bases in the middle. For the CDR3, the DNA is TGTGCCAGCAGTCGGACAGCCGAAAGATATGGCTACACCTTC. Amino acid sequence: CASSRTAERYGYTF.

This clonotype was found many times. This chain connects TRBV5-1 to TRBJ2-1; D is possibly TRBD2 (5 bases). Trimming pared 2 bases from V and 6 bases from J, leaving 9 bases between. The germline V gene encodes CDR1 SGHRS and CDR2 YFSETQ. CDR3 length: 13 amino acids. CDR3 amino acids: CASSLGLTNEQFF. CDR3 coding DNA: TGCGCCAGCAGCTTAGGACTCACCAATGAGCAGTTCTTC.

This clonotype was seen at least ten times. CDR3 DNA sequence: TGCAGTGCTAGAGAGGGCGGGAACACCGGGGAGCTGTTTTTT. Protein: CSAREGGNTGELFF. This rearrangement joins TRBV20-1 to TRBJ2-2, with unresolved D. The CDR3 runs to 14 residues. V was trimmed by 0 bases and J by 1 base, leaving 6 bases between them. CDR1 DFQATT and CDR2 SNEGSKA come from the germline V gene (reference sequence).

This clonotype was seen ten or more times. The chain joins TRBV7-8 to TRBJ2-2, with D unresolved. V was cut by 5 bases and J by 4 bases, with 8 bases left in between. This CDR3 has 13 amino acids. Per the germline V gene, CDR1 is SGHVS and CDR2 is FQNEAQ. CDR3 nucleotide sequence: TGTGCCAGCAGCCGACGCCCCACCGGGGAGCTGTTTTTT. It translates to CASSRRPTGELFF.

CDR3 in amino acids: CASSALGTAYSPLHF. The CDR3 coding sequence is TGTGCCAGCAGCGCTTTGGGGACAGCCTATTCACCCCTCCACTTT. The chain couples TRBV7-9 to TRBJ1-6; TRBD1 aligns across 7 bases. Germline V gene sequence: CDR1 SEHNR, CDR2 FQNEAQ (reference sequence). V shed 5 bases, J shed 8 bases, and the junction held 9 bases outside the gene matches. The CDR3 has 15 residues.

This clonotype was recorded many times. This rearrangement joins TRBV5-1 to TRBJ1-1; TRBD1 aligns across 8 bases. This CDR3 region has 14 residues. Trimming removed 3 bases from V and 4 bases from J; junction bases left unmatched: 5. CDR1 and CDR2 (germline): SGHRS, YFSETQ. The CDR3 region is CASSWEQGGTEAFF. In nucleotides, the CDR3 is TGCGCCAGCAGCTGGGAACAGGGGGGCACTGAAGCTTTCTTT.

The J gene is TRBJ2-7, the V gene TRBV4-1, with unresolved D. The CDR3 contains 13 residues. Germline CDR1 MGHRA, CDR2 YSYEKL. Trimming took off 3 bases at V and 3 bases at J, with 9 bases between the two ends. The CDR3 DNA reads TGCGCCAGCAGCCAGGAACCCTTCTACGAGCAGTACTTC. This translates into CASSQEPFYEQYF.

The chain combines TRBV30 with TRBJ2-7; TRBD1 aligns across 7 bases. The CDR3 runs to 15 residues. Germline V lookup: CDR1 GTSNPN, CDR2 SVGIG (reference sequence). With 5 bases clipped from V and 6 bases from J, the junction kept 16 bases outside the gene matches. For the CDR3, the DNA is TGTGCCTGGGGACCGGGAACAGGGGCAGTGGGCGAGCAGTACTTC. It yields the protein CAWGPGTGAVGEQYF.

The J gene is TRBJ1-2, the V gene TRBV4-3; tentatively, D is TRBD1 (5 bases). This CDR3 contains 16 residues. Germline V gene data show CDR1 as LGHNA and CDR2 as YSLEER. The V end was cut by 0 bases, the J end by 5 bases, with 16 bases between. In DNA form, the CDR3 reads TGCGCCAGCAGCCAAGATCGAACAGGCCGCCAGTATGGCTACACCTTC. This codes for CASSQDRTGRQYGYTF.

This clonotype was detected a few times. V usage is TRBV20-1 and J usage is TRBJ1-6; 8 nucleotides match TRBD1. CDR1 is DFQATT and CDR2 is SNEGSKA in the germline V gene (reference sequence). CDR3 length equals 15 residues. V gave up 5 bases and J gave up 2 bases; unmatched junction bases: 5. CDR3 coding DNA: TGCAGTGCTGGCCGGACAGGGACCTATAATTCACCCCTCCACTTT. This codes for CSAGRTGTYNSPLHF.

The rearrangement joins TRBV6-2 or TRBV6-3 to TRBJ2-1; possibly TRBD1 or TRBD2 for D (5 bases each). Germline CDR1 and CDR2: MNHEY and SVGEGT. The CDR3 extends over 16 amino acids. Trimming cost V 7 bases and J 1 base, with 17 bases left between them. The CDR3 DNA reads as TGTGCCAGCATAGGCTTGGGACGGATGTCCTACAATGAGCAGTTCTTC. This translates into CASIGLGRMSYNEQFF.

This clonotype was recorded at least ten times. The chain couples TRBV4-1 to TRBJ2-2; TRBD1 is a possible D gene (5 bases). The V end lost 1 base, the J end lost 1 base, and 7 bases lay between the germline ends. CDR3 length equals 15 residues. Germline assignment: CDR1 MGHRA and CDR2 YSYEKL. Here the CDR3 reads CASSQGGRNTGELFF. CDR3 DNA sequence: TGCGCCAGCAGCCAAGGGGGCCGGAACACCGGGGAGCTGTTTTTT.

This clonotype has just a few counts. The genes are TRBV28 and TRBJ2-2; 8 bases align to TRBD1. This CDR3 contains 16 residues. With V trimmed by 0 bases and J by 1 base, 1 base remained unmatched. Germline V gives CDR1 MDHEN, CDR2 SYDVKM. DNA for the CDR3: TGTGCCAGCAGTTTATGGGACAGGGTGAACACCGGGGAGCTGTTTTTT. Its protein is CASSLWDRVNTGELFF.

This chain links TRBV12-3 or TRBV12-4 with TRBJ1-1; weak D call: TRBD1 (5 bases). This CDR3 contains 13 residues. The V and J ends lost 5 bases and 4 bases respectively, with 11 bases between them. The CDR3 DNA reads TGTGCCAGCAGTAGATCAGGGAGCACTGAAGCTTTCTTT. Translated, it gives CASSRSGSTEAFF.

The chain employs TRBV6-1 and TRBJ1-5, with D perhaps matching TRBD1 (5 bases). The CDR3 is made up of 16 amino acids. With 1 base removed from V and 7 bases from J, the gap between germline ends came to 17 bases. The V gene's germline CDR1 is MNHNS and CDR2 SASEGT. The CDR3 loop is CASSEVFDPQGQPQHF. In nucleotides, the CDR3 is TGTGCCAGCAGTGAAGTCTTCGATCCGCAGGGACAGCCCCAGCATTTT.

This clonotype showed up many times. This sequence joins TRBV4-3 and TRBJ2-3; D could derive from TRBD1 or TRBD2 (6 bases each). V was trimmed by 0 bases and J by 2 bases, leaving 18 bases between them. This CDR3 has 18 residues. Germline lookup yields CDR1 LGHNA and CDR2 YSLEER. The CDR3 DNA is TGCGCCAGCAGCCAAGATAGTTCTGGGCCGGGGGCCACAGATACGCAGTATTTT. It encodes CASSQDSSGPGATDTQYF.

The table lists this clonotype with many counts. The gene calls are TRBV7-2 and TRBJ1-2; D uncertain. This CDR3 is 11 amino acids long. Trimming left V 0 bases short and J 10 bases short, with 6 bases between. Per germline, CDR1 SGHTA and CDR2 FQGNSA. CDR3 sequence reads: CASSLAYYYTF. The DNA for the CDR3 is TGTGCCAGCAGCTTAGCCTACTACTACACCTTC.

This clonotype was picked up many times. The rearrangement uses TRBV18 and TRBJ2-2; D not certain. Per the germline V gene, CDR1 is KGHSH and CDR2 is LQKENI. V dropped 0 bases and J dropped 8 bases, with 7 bases sitting between them. This CDR3 comprises 13 residues. CDR3 nucleotides: TGTGCCAGCTCACCACCCCCCCCGGGGGAGCTGTTTTTT. It codes for CASSPPPPGELFF.

In this sample, this clonotype turned up many times. The CDR3 is CASNQGHADTQYF. In nucleotides, the CDR3 is TGTGCCAGCAACCAGGGACACGCAGATACGCAGTATTTT. The V and J genes are TRBV5-5 and TRBJ2-3; possible D gene TRBD1, 6 bases. Deletions cut 6 bases from V and 4 bases from J, with 12 bases between. This CDR3 is built from 13 residues. Germline V gene sequence: CDR1 SGHKS, CDR2 YYEKEE (reference sequence).

Of note for this clonotype: A much larger clone differs from this one at a single base, so this may be a read error. The rearrangement links TRBV12-3 or TRBV12-4 to TRBJ2-3, with D hard to call. This CDR3 is built from 15 residues. Trimming cost V 4 bases and J 4 bases, with 15 bases left between them. This chain's CDR3 is CASSYPQEGADTQYF. CDR3 nucleotides: TGTGCCAGCAGTTACCCGCAGGAAGGCGCAGATACGCAGTATTTT.

This clonotype was counted at least ten times. V usage is TRBV4-3 and J usage is TRBJ2-2; D is unresolved. The germline V and J ends were trimmed by 3 bases and 4 bases, with 3 bases remaining between them. The CDR3 consists of 12 residues. Germline CDR1 and CDR2: LGHNA and YSLEER. Written as DNA, the CDR3 is TGCGCCAGCAGCCACCTCACCGGGGAGCTGTTTTTT. It specifies CASSHLTGELFF.